A selection of T cell receptor beta chains follows, all from one sample in a study of read filtering for tumor transcriptome and immune sequencing. Each CDR3 protein gets one entry after TCRdb re-called the reads with MiXCR. The data show about 46,000 distinct CDR3 sequences, approximately 19% seen once. Sequencing was done on a sample of a population of CD138-negative cells sorted from bone marrow. These TCRs come from a donor at least 40 years old with multiple myeloma. CDR3s leave out the opening cysteine and the closing phenylalanine or tryptophan. Fields, in order: V gene, clone size, CDR3 length, CDR3 protein. Sizes are listed as once, few or many counts, or a class when the clone is expanded.

TRBV12-3/TRBV12-4,medium-sized,12,ASSLGTSGNEQF
TRBV7-9,many,13,ASSSESGFSYEQY
TRBV7-6,many,10,ASSLTGAEAF
TRBV2,many,14,ASSVAGATNFEKLF
TRBV20-1,many,10,SAKADTDTQY
TRBV7-9,medium-sized,15,ATQGASGEGLGNEQF
TRBV5-1,many,15,ASSLATTSGTYNEQF
TRBV4-1,few,13,ASSQSLGVNTEAF
TRBV2,few,12,ASSERTGNQPQH
TRBV29-1,many,11,SLLSAGNTEAF